This TCR beta chain emerged from a study of blood T cells in healthy people across ages. Study outcomes and limitations: Higher diversity, along with more naive CD4+ cells, distinguished long-lived donors from aged donors. PBMCs went unsorted, and a conclusive naive versus antigen-experienced comparison was therefore prevented. For the donors, CMV status was unknown and possibly confounded expanded clonotype changes.

Peripheral blood was drawn, ten milliliters per donor. Germline V gene lookup returns CDR1 DFQATT and CDR2 SNEGSKA (reference sequence). The length of the CDR3 is 16 residues. V was pared by 3 bases and J by 0 bases, with 18 bases between. This clonotype came up many times. Its antigen is undetermined. A sample-barcoded 5' primer and a J-beta primer mix were used in a second PCR of roughly 7 to 11 cycles. TCRdb re-called the 5' RACE reads with MiXCR, one entry per CDR3 protein. The data show fewer than 900,000 distinct CDR3 sequences, with 30% to 45% seen just once and 13% held by the top ten. V is TRBV20-1 and J is TRBJ2-7; maybe TRBD1 (6 bases). Sample: blood. The receptor's source is a man between 18 and 29 years old in good health. The CDR3, as DNA: TGCAGTGCTAGTTTCCCCGGGACATCCGACTCCTACGAGCAGTACTTC. This translates into CSASFPGTSDSYEQYF.